The rows below give T cell receptor beta chains drawn from one sample of a study of identical twins. Using its own MiXCR run on the 5' RACE reads, TCRdb lists one record per CDR3 protein. This table holds hundreds of thousands of distinct CDR3 sequences, 15% to 20% found once. This sample also belongs to another study, concerning T cells expressing NK-cell markers.

Material for sequencing was PBMCs. The receptors were gathered from a woman aged 18-30 years in good health. The CDR3 runs from the conserved cysteine through the conserved F or W. The D gene is left open where the match is weak. Some rows mark clone size as missing; the rest say once, few, many or name a class of expanded clone.

d_call	v_call	clone_size	j_call	cdr3_aa	cdr3_nt
.	TRBV11-2	.	TRBJ2-5	CASSFITGQVTQYF	TGTGCCAGCAGCTTTATTACAGGGCAGGTGACCCAGTACTTC
.	TRBV12-3/TRBV12-4	.	TRBJ2-7	CASSLLTGLYEQYF	TGTGCCAGCAGTTTATTAACAGGACTCTACGAGCAGTACTTC
.	TRBV19	.	TRBJ2-5	CASSIGGMAKTQYF	TGTGCCAGTAGTATTGGCGGGATGGCGAAGACCCAGTACTTC
.	TRBV3-1	.	TRBJ2-1	CASSHRSSHLGALEQFF	TGTGCCAGCAGCCATAGGTCCTCGCATCTCGGGGCGCTTGAGCAGTTCTTC
.	TRBV7-9	few	TRBJ1-2	CASSLGDPNYGYTF	TGTGCCAGCAGCTTAGGCGACCCCAACTATGGCTACACCTTC
.	TRBV5-1	.	TRBJ1-2	CASSWGGTRSPGYTF	TGCGCCAGCAGCTGGGGGGGGACCCGTTCCCCTGGCTACACCTTC
.	TRBV20-1	few	TRBJ1-3	CSARDTASGNTIYF	TGCAGTGCTAGAGACACAGCCTCTGGAAACACCATATATTTT
.	TRBV5-6	.	TRBJ2-7	CASNLRGHEQYF	TGTGCCAGCAACCTGCGGGGCCACGAGCAGTACTTC
TRBD2	TRBV5-1	few	TRBJ2-7	CASYTGTSSYEQYF	TGCGCCAGCTACACCGGGACTAGTTCCTACGAGCAGTACTTC
.	TRBV12-3/TRBV12-4	many	TRBJ1-1	CASRPQGNTEAFF	TGTGCCAGCAGGCCCCAGGGGAACACTGAAGCTTTCTTT
TRBD1	TRBV29-1	.	TRBJ1-2	CSARDSSSYGYTF	TGCAGCGCACGGGACAGTTCCTCGTATGGCTACACCTTC
TRBD1	TRBV11-2	few	TRBJ1-1	CASSLVIVPGTGNTEAFF	TGTGCCAGCAGCTTAGTTATCGTGCCCGGGACAGGGAACACTGAAGCTTTCTTT
.	TRBV7-8	.	TRBJ2-5	CASSPARGWETQYF	TGTGCCAGCAGCCCAGCGAGAGGCTGGGAGACCCAGTACTTC
.	TRBV27	.	TRBJ2-2	CASSHGRYTGELFF	TGTGCCAGCAGTCATGGACGGTACACCGGGGAGCTGTTTTTT
.	TRBV12-3/TRBV12-4	.	TRBJ2-2	CASSPNVPRELFF	TGTGCCAGCAGCCCCAACGTCCCCCGGGAGCTGTTTTTT
.	TRBV20-1	few	TRBJ2-1	CSANSRGWNEQFF	TGCAGTGCTAACTCTAGGGGGTGGAATGAGCAGTTCTTC
.	TRBV5-1	.	TRBJ2-1	CASSFRTMYNEQFF	TGCGCCAGCAGCTTTCGGACTATGTACAATGAGCAGTTCTTC
.	TRBV20-1	.	TRBJ2-3	CSPTATDTQYF	TGCAGCCCTACGGCCACAGATACGCAGTATTTT
.	TRBV20-1	many	TRBJ2-4	CSVLSALAKNIQYF	TGCAGTGTCTTAAGTGCACTAGCCAAAAACATTCAGTACTTC